This entry describes one T cell receptor (beta chain). These data come from a study of blood T cell repertoires in COVID-19. Assay: immunoSEQ multiplex PCR; the TCRdb copy retains only in-frame clones and omits some. This sample has 100,000 to 150,000 clones; 60% to 80% occur once, and the top ten carry 6%. The CDR3 has 13 residues. Germline CDR1 reads SNHLY; CDR2 reads FYNNEI. After removal of 5 bases from V and 6 bases from J, the junction contained 4 bases not matched to a gene. This TCR derives from a man older than 75 with COVID-19, enrolled during active disease. Sequences were obtained from peripheral blood. This chain connects TRBV2 to TRBJ2-3; 8 bases align to TRBD1. CDR3 in DNA: TGTGCCAGCAGTAGGACAGGGAGGGATACGCAGTATTTT. Residues: CASSRTGRDTQYF.